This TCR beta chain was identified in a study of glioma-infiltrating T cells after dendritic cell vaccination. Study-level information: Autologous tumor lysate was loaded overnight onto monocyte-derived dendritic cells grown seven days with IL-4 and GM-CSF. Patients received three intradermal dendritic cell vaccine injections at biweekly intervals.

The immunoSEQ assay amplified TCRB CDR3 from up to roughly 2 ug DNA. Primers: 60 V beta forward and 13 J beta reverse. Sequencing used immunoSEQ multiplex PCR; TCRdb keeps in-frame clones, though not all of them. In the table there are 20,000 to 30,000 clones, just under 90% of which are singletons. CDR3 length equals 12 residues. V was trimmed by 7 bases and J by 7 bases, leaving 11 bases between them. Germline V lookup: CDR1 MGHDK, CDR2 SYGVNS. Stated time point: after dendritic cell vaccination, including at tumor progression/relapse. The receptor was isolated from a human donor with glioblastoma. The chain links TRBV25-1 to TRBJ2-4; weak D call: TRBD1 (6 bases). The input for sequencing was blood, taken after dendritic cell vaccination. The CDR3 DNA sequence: TGTGCCAGCACCGGACAGAACAACATTCAGTACTTC. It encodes CASTGQNNIQYF. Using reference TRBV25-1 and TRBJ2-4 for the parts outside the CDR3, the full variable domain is EADIYQTPRYLVIGTGKKITLECSQTMGHDKMYWYQQDPGMELHLIHYSYGVNSTEKGDLSSESTVSRIRTEHFPLTLESARPSHTSQYLCASTGQNNIQYFGAGTRLSVL.